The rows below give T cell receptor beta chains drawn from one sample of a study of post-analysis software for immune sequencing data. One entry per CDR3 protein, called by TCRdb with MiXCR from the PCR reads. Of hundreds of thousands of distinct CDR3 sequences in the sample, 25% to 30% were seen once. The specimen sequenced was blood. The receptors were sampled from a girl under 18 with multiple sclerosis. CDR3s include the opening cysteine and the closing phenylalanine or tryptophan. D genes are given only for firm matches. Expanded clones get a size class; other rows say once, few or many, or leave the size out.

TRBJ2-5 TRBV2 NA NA CAKEVRGEETQYF TGTGCCAAGGAGGTTAGGGGAGAAGAGACCCAGTACTTC
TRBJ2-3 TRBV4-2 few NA CASSQIKGGIKDTQYF TGTGCCAGCAGCCAAATCAAGGGGGGGATAAAAGATACGCAGTATTTT
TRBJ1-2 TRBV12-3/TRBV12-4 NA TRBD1 CASQGDTLSGGYTF TGTGCCAGTCAGGGGGACACCCTTTCCGGTGGCTACACCTTC
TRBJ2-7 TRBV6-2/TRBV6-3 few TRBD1 CASSNTGGEQYF TGTGCCAGCAGTAATACAGGGGGCGAGCAGTACTTC
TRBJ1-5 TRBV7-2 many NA CASSLDGNQPQHF TGTGCCAGCAGCTTAGACGGCAATCAGCCCCAGCATTTT
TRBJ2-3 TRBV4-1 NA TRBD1 CASSQSDRAADTQYF TGCGCCAGCAGCCAATCCGACAGGGCCGCAGATACGCAGTATTTT
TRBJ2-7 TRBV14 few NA CASSPHLYEQYF TGTGCCAGCAGCCCACACCTTTACGAGCAGTACTTC
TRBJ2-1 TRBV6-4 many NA CASSPLPLGNEQFF TGTGCCAGCAGTCCCCTCCCTCTGGGGAATGAGCAGTTCTTC
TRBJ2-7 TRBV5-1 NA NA CASSTTPKMVKSYEQYF TGCGCCAGCAGTACCACACCCAAGATGGTAAAAAGCTACGAGCAGTACTTC
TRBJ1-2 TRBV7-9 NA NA CASSLLSAHLSYGYTF TGTGCCAGCAGCTTGTTGTCAGCCCACCTGAGCTATGGCTACACCTTC
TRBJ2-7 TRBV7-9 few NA CASSLPGTGPLEQYF TGTGCCAGCAGCTTACCGGGCACAGGCCCCCTCGAGCAGTACTTC
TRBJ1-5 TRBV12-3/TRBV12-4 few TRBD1 CASRRGQGVRQPQHF TGTGCCAGCAGACGGGGACAGGGAGTGAGGCAGCCCCAGCATTTT
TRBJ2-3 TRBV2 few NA CASLQVTWDTQYF TGTGCCAGCCTCCAGGTCACGTGGGATACGCAGTATTTT
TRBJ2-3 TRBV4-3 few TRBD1 CASSQGQGPADTQYF TGCGCCAGCAGCCAAGGACAGGGGCCCGCAGATACGCAGTATTTT
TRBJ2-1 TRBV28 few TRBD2 CAASGRASGEQFF TGTGCGGCTAGCGGGAGGGCCTCGGGTGAGCAGTTCTTC
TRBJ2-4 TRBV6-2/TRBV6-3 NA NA CASSGGSAKNIQYF TGTGCCAGCAGTGGGGGCTCGGCCAAAAACATTCAGTACTTC
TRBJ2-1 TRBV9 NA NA CASSLGRQYNEQFF TGTGCCAGCAGCTTAGGTCGACAGTACAATGAGCAGTTCTTC
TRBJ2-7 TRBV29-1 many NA CSVWGGGTYEQYF TGCAGCGTGTGGGGAGGGGGCACCTACGAGCAGTACTTC
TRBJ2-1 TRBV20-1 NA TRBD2 CSAVSGGSYNEQFF TGCAGTGCTGTTAGCGGGGGGTCCTACAATGAGCAGTTCTTC
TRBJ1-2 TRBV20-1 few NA CSARPSPIYGYTF TGCAGTGCTAGACCTTCACCGATCTATGGCTACACCTTC
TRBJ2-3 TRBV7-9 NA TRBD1 CASSPRQGGDTQYF TGTGCCAGCAGCCCTAGACAGGGTGGAGATACGCAGTATTTT
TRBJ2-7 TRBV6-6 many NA CASSYYGQGGDEQYF TGTGCCAGCAGTTACTACGGGCAGGGTGGGGACGAGCAGTACTTC
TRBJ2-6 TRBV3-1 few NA CAGSSSGANVLTF TGTGCCGGGTCTAGTTCCGGGGCCAACGTCCTGACTTTC
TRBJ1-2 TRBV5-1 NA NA CASSLVDSRGGYTF TGCGCCAGCAGCTTGGTGGACAGCCGTGGGGGCTACACCTTC
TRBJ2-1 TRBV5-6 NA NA CASSLMLYEQFF TGTGCCAGCAGCTTGATGCTCTACGAGCAGTTCTTC
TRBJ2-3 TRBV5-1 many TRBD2 CASSLAGGFPDTQYF TGCGCCAGCAGCTTAGCGGGAGGCTTTCCAGATACGCAGTATTTT
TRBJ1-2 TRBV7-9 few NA CASSSGTSANYGYTF TGTGCCAGCAGCTCGGGGACGAGCGCTAACTATGGCTACACCTTC
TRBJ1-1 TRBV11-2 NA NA CASSWDITNTEAFF TGTGCCAGCAGCTGGGACATCACGAACACTGAAGCTTTCTTT
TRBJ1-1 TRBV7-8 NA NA CASSLIGGSAFF TGTGCCAGCAGCTTAATCGGGGGGAGCGCTTTCTTT
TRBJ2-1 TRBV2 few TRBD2 CASERTSGRRWFF TGTGCCAGCGAGCGGACTAGCGGGAGAAGGTGGTTCTTC
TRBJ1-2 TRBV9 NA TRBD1 CASSGRTGRDYGYTF TGTGCCAGCAGCGGACGGACAGGTCGCGACTATGGCTACACCTTC
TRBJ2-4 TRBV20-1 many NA CSAIADGDKNIQYF TGCAGTGCTATAGCGGATGGGGACAAAAACATTCAGTACTTC
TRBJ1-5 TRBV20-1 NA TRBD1 CSAQRQGGNQPQHF TGCAGTGCCCAGAGACAGGGGGGGAATCAGCCCCAGCATTTT
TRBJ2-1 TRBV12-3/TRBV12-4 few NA CASSLTRGGNEQFF TGTGCCAGCAGTTTAACGAGGGGAGGCAATGAGCAGTTCTTC
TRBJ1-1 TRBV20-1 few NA CSAPRDTEAFF TGCAGTGCTCCAAGAGACACTGAAGCTTTCTTT
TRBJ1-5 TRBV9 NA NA CASSVSHSGQPQHF TGTGCCAGCAGCGTGTCCCACTCTGGGCAGCCCCAGCATTTT
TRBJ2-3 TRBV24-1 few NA CATSDFSRDLSSTDTQYF TGTGCCACCAGTGATTTCAGCAGGGACCTAAGTAGCACAGATACGCAGTATTTT
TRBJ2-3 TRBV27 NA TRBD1 CASSLIPRDRRADTQYF TGTGCCAGTAGTTTAATTCCCCGGGACAGGAGGGCAGATACGCAGTATTTT
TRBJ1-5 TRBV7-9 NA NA CASCSAAQHF TGTGCCAGCTGTTCAGCGGCCCAGCATTTT
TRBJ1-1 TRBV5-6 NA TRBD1 CASSLSGVQGNSEAFF TGTGCCAGCAGCTTATCCGGTGTACAGGGGAACAGTGAAGCTTTCTTT
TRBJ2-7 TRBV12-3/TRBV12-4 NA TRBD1 CASNLTGVHEQYF TGTGCCAGCAATTTAACAGGGGTCCACGAGCAGTACTTC
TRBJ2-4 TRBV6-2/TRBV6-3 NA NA CASSYRGAGDIQYF TGTGCCAGCAGTTACCGAGGGGCCGGGGACATTCAGTACTTC
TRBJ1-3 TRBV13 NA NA CASSLFGLEAGNTIYF TGTGCCAGCAGCTTATTTGGGCTAGAGGCTGGAAACACCATATATTTT
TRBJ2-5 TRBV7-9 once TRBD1 CASSPLPGTGVETQYF TGTGCCAGCAGCCCACTCCCCGGGACAGGGGTAGAGACCCAGTACTTC
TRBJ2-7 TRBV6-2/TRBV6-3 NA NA CASRRTGTPVYEQYF TGTGCCAGCAGACGCACCGGGACGCCTGTCTACGAGCAGTACTTC